This T cell receptor (beta chain) was observed in a study of T cell repertoires in cytomegalovirus infection. Study background: Well-studied HLA-B-restricted CMV epitopes were used in the study alongside recently identified HLA-C-restricted ones. TCR beta signatures that were public indicated CMV infection and matching HLA type.

In the case of this clonotype: Antigen: not known.

TCRdb ran MiXCR on the reads and lists one entry per CDR3 protein. Among around 69,000 distinct CDR3 sequences listed, 20% were seen once. General study points: Carriage of CMV together with the relevant HLA was identifiable through cumulative public TCR beta family frequency. Within the response measured ex vivo, HLA-C-restricted CMV-specific TCR beta clonotypes were dominant.

Sample: CD8+ T cells from cultured PBMCs, taken from culture after CMV antigen stimulation. The TCR originated in a human donor in good health (CMV status not recorded). Some clones in this sample may be carry-over from other donors' samples.

The CDR3 bases are TGTGCCACCAGCAGAGGTACGGGGGTCTACGAGCAGTACTTC. Translating it yields CATSRGTGVYEQYF. The chain joins TRBV15 to TRBJ2-7; D is possibly TRBD2 (6 bases). CDR3 length: 14 residues. From germline, CDR1 is LNHNV and CDR2 YYDKDF (reference sequence). Trimming stripped 1 base from V and 3 bases from J, with 10 bases between.